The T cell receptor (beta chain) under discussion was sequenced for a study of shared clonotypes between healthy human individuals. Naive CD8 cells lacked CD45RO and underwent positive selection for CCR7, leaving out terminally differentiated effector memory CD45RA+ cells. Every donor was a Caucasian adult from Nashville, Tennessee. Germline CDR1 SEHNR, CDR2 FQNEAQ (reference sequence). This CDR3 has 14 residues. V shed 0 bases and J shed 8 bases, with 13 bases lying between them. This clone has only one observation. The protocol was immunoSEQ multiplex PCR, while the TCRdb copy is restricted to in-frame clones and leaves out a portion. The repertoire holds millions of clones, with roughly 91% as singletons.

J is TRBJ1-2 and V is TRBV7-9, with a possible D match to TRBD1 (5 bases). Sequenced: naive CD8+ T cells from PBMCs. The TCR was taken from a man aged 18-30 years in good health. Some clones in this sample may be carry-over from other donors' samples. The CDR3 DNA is TGTGCCAGCAGCTTAGCGCCAGGGTTTTTAGGCTACACCTTC. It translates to CASSLAPGFLGYTF.